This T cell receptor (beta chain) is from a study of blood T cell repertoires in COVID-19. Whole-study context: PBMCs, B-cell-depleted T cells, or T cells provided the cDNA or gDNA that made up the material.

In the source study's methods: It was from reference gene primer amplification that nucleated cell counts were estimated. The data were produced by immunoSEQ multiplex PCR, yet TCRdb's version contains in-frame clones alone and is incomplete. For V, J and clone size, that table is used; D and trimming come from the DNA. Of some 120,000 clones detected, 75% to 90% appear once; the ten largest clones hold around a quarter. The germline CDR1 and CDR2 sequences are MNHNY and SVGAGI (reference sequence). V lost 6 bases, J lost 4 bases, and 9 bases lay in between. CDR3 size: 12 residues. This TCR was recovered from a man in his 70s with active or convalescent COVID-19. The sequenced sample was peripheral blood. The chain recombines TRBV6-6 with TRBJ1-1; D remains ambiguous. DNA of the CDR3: TGTGCCAGCAGCTCCCCGGGCACTGAAGCTTTCTTT. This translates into CASSSPGTEAFF.